This T cell receptor (beta chain) was identified in a study of cytomegalovirus exposure and HLA in healthy donors. Study-wide results and caveats: It was confirmed in vitro that a few of the CMV-associated chains were specific for CMV antigens. A later analysis associated roughly 15,000 TCR beta sequences with HLA alleles at a 0.05 false discovery rate.

Germline-derived CDR1 and CDR2 are SGHRS and YFSETQ. The V segment lost 10 bases and the J segment 3 bases; nucleotides outside the gene matches: 8. This CDR3 is built from 13 residues. Concerning this clone itself: Its specificity is not known.

The PCR employed 60 Vbeta primers together with 13 Jbeta primers. Authors' processing steps: In a later analysis, the count reached some 88 million unique TCR beta chains, with about 10 million shared. The protocol was immunoSEQ multiplex PCR, while the TCRdb copy is restricted to in-frame clones and leaves out a portion. The DNA gave D and trimming, while V, J and clone size come from that table. The sample holds roughly 170,000 clones; 65% to 80% are singletons and the top ten take 1.5% to 2%. This receptor was identified in a woman in her 30s in good health and CMV-seronegative. This rearrangement joins TRBV5-1 to TRBJ2-7; 9 nucleotides line up with TRBD1. What was sequenced was PBMCs. The DNA of the CDR3 is TGCGCCCGTCCCGGGACAGGGCACTACGAGCAGTACTTC. This gives the protein CARPGTGHYEQYF.